This record looks at one T cell receptor beta chain sequence and its context. The sample contains more than one DNA sequence encoding this CDR3. The record originates from a study of blood T cell repertoires in COVID-19. Across the whole study: The study drew acute and convalescent COVID-19 samples from the United States, Italy and Spain. T cells, B-cell-depleted T cells, or PBMCs provided the cDNA or gDNA that served as material.

Profiling relied on immunoSEQ multiplex PCR, and the TCRdb table lists in-frame clones only, not all of them. The profile shows a few hundred thousand clones, 70% to 90% of them singletons. Germline CDR1 reads MDHEN; CDR2 reads SYDVKM. The J segment lost 5 bases and the V segment lost 6 bases, leaving 1 base of the junction unmatched. The CDR3 runs to 13 residues. The chain has TRBV28 and TRBJ1-6; 7 bases line up with TRBD1. This sequence originates from a woman in her 50s who had recovered from COVID-19. Source material: peripheral blood. The chain's CDR3 is CASRTGNNSPLHF. The CDR3 DNA is TGTGCCAGCAGGACAGGGAATAATTCACCCCTCCACTTT.